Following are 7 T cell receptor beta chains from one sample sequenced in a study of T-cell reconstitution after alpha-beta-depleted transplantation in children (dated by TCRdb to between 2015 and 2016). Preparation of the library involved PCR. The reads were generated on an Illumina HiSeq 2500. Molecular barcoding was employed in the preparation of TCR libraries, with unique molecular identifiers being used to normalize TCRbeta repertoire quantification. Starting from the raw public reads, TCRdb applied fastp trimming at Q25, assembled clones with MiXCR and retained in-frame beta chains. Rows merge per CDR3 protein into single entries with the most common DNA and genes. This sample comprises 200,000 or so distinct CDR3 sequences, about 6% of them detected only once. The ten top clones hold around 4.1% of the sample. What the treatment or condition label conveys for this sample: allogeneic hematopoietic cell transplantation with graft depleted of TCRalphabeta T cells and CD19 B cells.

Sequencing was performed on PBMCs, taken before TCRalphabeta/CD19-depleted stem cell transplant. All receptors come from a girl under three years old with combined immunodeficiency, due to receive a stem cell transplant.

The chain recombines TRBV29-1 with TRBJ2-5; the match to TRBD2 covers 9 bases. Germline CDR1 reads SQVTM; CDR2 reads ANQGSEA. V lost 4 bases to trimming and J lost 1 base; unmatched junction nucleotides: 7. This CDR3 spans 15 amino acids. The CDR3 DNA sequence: TGCAGCGTTGGACCTAGCGGGGCCCTCCAAGAGACCCAGTACTTC. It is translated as CSVGPSGALQETQYF. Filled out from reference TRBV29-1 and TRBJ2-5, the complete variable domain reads SAVISQKPSRDICQRGTSLTIQCQVDSQVTMMFWYRQQPGQSLTLIATANQGSEATYESGFVIDKFPISRPNLTFSTLTVSNMSPEDSSIYLCSVGPSGALQETQYFGPGTRLLVL.

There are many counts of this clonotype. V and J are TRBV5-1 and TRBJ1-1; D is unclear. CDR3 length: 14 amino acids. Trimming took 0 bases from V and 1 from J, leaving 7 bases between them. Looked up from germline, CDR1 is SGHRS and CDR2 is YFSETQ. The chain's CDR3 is CASSLVSGNTEAFF. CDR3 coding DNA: TGCGCCAGCAGCTTGGTTTCGGGGAACACTGAAGCTTTCTTT.

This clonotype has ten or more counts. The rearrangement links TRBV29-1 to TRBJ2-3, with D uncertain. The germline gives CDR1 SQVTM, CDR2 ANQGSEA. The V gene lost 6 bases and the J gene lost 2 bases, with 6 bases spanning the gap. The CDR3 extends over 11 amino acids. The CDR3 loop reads CSVLATDTQYF. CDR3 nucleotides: TGCAGCGTCCTTGCCACAGATACGCAGTATTTT.

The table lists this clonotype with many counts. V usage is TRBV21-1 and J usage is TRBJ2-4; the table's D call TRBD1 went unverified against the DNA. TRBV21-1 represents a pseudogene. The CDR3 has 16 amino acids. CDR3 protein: CASSYMGGTRTNIQYF. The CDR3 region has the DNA TGTGCCAGCAGCTATATGGGGGGTACCCGGACGAACATTCAGTACTTC.

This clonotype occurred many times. The CDR3 loop reads CSARDPKGIEREGINEQFF. CDR3 bases: TGCAGTGCTAGAGATCCGAAAGGGATCGAGCGGGAGGGAATCAATGAGCAGTTCTTC. The chain links TRBV20-1 to TRBJ2-1; the match to TRBD2 covers 10 bases. This CDR3 is built from 19 residues. Germline values: CDR1 DFQATT, CDR2 SNEGSKA (reference sequence). V was clipped by 0 bases and J by 6 bases; unmatched bases: 17.

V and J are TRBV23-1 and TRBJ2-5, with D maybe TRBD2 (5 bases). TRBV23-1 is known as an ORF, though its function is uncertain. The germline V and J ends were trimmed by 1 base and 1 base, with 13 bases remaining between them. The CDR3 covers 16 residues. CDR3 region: CASSQLFTSRQETQYF. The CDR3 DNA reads TGCGCCAGCAGTCAATTGTTCACTAGTCGCCAAGAGACCCAGTACTTC.

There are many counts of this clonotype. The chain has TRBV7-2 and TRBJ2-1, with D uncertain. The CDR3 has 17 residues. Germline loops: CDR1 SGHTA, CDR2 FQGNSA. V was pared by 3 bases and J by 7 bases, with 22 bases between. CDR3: CASSLYQGPPLVNEQFF. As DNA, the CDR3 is TGTGCCAGCAGCTTGTACCAAGGGCCACCCCTGGTAAATGAGCAGTTCTTC.